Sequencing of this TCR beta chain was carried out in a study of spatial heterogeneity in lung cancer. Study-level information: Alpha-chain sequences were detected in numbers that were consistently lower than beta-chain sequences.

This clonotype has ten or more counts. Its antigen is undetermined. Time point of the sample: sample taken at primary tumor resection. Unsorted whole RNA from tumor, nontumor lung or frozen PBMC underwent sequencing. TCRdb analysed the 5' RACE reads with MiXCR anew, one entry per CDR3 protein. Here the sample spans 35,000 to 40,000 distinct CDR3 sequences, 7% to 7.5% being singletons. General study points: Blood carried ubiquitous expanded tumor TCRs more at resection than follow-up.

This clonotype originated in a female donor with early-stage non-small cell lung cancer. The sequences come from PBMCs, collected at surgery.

The CDR3 bases are TGTGCCAGCAGGGCTAGCTTGAACACCGGGGAGCTGTTTTTT. This gives the protein CASRASLNTGELFF. The chain joins TRBV6-6 to TRBJ2-2, with a weak D call TRBD2 (5 bases). The CDR3 loop spans 14 amino acids. The germline V and J ends were trimmed by 6 bases and 1 base, with 9 bases remaining between them. Per the germline V gene, CDR1 is MNHNY and CDR2 is SVGAGI (reference sequence).